These 28 T cell receptor beta chains were all obtained from the same sample, sequenced in a study of cytomegalovirus exposure and HLA in healthy donors (TCRdb year 2017). Library preparation was by the immunoSEQ multiplex PCR assay. A mixture of 60 forward primers for TCR Vbeta segments and 13 reverse primers for TCR Jbeta segments was used in the multiplex PCR. Sourced from immuneACCESS, this table was stored by TCRdb with only in-frame sequences that have V and J called. A share of the clones is absent; for the studies checked, an unresolved V gene accounts for under half, and the remainder has no known explanation. For this sample there are 120,000 to 150,000 clones; 80% appear just once. The ten largest make up 4.5% to 6.5% of the sample. The sample comprised PBMCs. The receptors shown here come from a male donor in good health and CMV-seronegative.

V gene TRBV7-3 combines with J gene TRBJ2-3, with D possibly matching TRBD2 (5 bases). Trimming took off 5 bases at V and 5 bases at J, with 17 bases between the two ends. Per the germline V gene, CDR1 is SGHTA and CDR2 is FQGTGA. The CDR3 runs 15 residues. CDR3 region: CASSPSWTRVDTQYF. The CDR3 nucleotides are TGTGCCAGCAGCCCCAGCTGGACTCGGGTAGATACGCAGTATTTT.

The chain links TRBV7-2 to TRBJ1-2; 7 bases fit TRBD1. The V and J ends lost 1 base and 6 bases, in that order; junction bases with no gene match: 8. There are 15 residues in the CDR3. CDR1 and CDR2 from the germline V gene are SGHTA and FQGNSA. The CDR3 here is CASSLDPTGHHGYTF. In DNA form, the CDR3 reads TGTGCCAGCAGCTTAGATCCGACAGGGCATCATGGCTACACCTTC.

The chain recombines TRBV28 with TRBJ2-1, with D possibly matching TRBD1 (6 bases). The germline V gene encodes CDR1 MDHEN and CDR2 SYDVKM. The CDR3 consists of 13 residues. V was shortened by 4 bases and J by 5 bases, with 9 bases between the two germline ends. The chain's CDR3 is CASSSTGNNEQFF. The CDR3 region has the DNA TGTGCCAGCAGTTCCACAGGGAACAATGAGCAGTTCTTC.

J is TRBJ1-6 and V is TRBV30; D gene ambiguous. V was pared by 0 bases and J by 10 bases, with 13 bases between. This CDR3 has 14 amino acids. CDR1 is GTSNPN and CDR2 is SVGIG in the germline V gene (reference sequence). The CDR3 spells CAWSVPGKSSPLHF. The CDR3, as DNA: TGTGCCTGGAGTGTACCCGGGAAGTCCTCACCCCTCCACTTT.

The J gene is TRBJ2-7, the V gene TRBV9; D is possibly TRBD2 (5 bases). V lost 4 bases and J 4 bases, leaving 18 bases between the germline ends. Germline V gene data show CDR1 as SGDLS and CDR2 as YYNGEE. CDR3 length: 15 amino acids. The CDR3 is CASSTYPAGLYEQYF. The CDR3 DNA is TGTGCCAGCAGCACCTATCCGGCAGGACTTTACGAGCAGTACTTC.

The rearrangement joins TRBV18 to TRBJ2-3; TRBD1 is a possible D gene (5 bases). Germline V gives CDR1 KGHSH, CDR2 LQKENI. Trimming left V 1 base short and J 2 bases short, with 7 bases between. This CDR3 has 14 amino acids. The CDR3 is CASSPQGITDTQYF. The CDR3, as DNA: TGTGCCAGCTCACCACAGGGGATCACAGATACGCAGTATTTT.

The V gene is TRBV29-1, the J gene TRBJ2-2; D remains unclear. V gave up 6 bases and J gave up 0 bases, with 8 bases separating them. CDR3 size: 13 residues. The germline V gene encodes CDR1 SQVTM and CDR2 ANQGSEA. CDR3 DNA: TGCAGCGTGAGTCTAGCGAACACCGGGGAGCTGTTTTTT. Amino acids: CSVSLANTGELFF.

The V call is TRBV11-2, the J call TRBJ1-4, with 7 bases identical to TRBD1. With V trimmed by 5 bases and J by 8 bases, 8 bases remained unmatched. In germline, CDR1 is SGHAT, CDR2 FQNNGV. There are 14 residues in the CDR3. The CDR3 here is CASSQGQSAEKLFF. CDR3 bases: TGTGCCAGCAGCCAGGGACAGTCAGCAGAAAAACTGTTTTTT.

V usage is TRBV4-2 and J usage is TRBJ2-1, with D maybe TRBD2 (6 bases). CDR3 length equals 13 residues. Germline lookup yields CDR1 LGHNA and CDR2 YNFKEQ. Trimming took 5 bases from V and 8 from J, leaving 13 bases between them. CDR3 bases: TGTGCCAGCAGCTACGGGGGAAGAGATGAGCAGTTCTTC. Translated: CASSYGGRDEQFF.

This clone was counted a few times. The chain uses TRBV4-2 and TRBJ2-1; 8 bases are shared with TRBD1. V shed 6 bases and J 2 bases; nucleotides not matched to a gene: 6. The CDR3 is 15 residues long. Germline lookup yields CDR1 LGHNA and CDR2 YNFKEQ. CDR3 sequence reads: CASREGTGAYNEQFF. The CDR3 nucleotides are TGTGCCAGCAGGGAGGGGACAGGCGCCTACAATGAGCAGTTCTTC.

CDR3 sequence reads: CASSPSTGTGETLPQFF. As DNA, the CDR3 is TGTGCCAGCAGTCCCTCGACCGGGACTGGAGAGACCTTGCCTCAGTTCTTC. The chain employs TRBV28 and TRBJ2-1, with D perhaps matching TRBD2 (6 bases). The CDR3 sequence is 17 residues long. V was pared by 5 bases and J by 13 bases, with 30 bases between. The V gene's germline CDR1 is MDHEN and CDR2 SYDVKM.

This CDR3 is CASSQDRGSSGNTIYF. CDR3 nucleotide sequence: TGTGCCAGCAGCCAAGACAGGGGCTCCTCTGGAAACACCATATATTTT. This chain links TRBV4-2 with TRBJ1-3; a weak D match, TRBD1 (6 bases). The CDR3 contains 16 residues. The V and J ends lost 0 bases and 0 bases respectively, with 9 bases between them. Looked up from germline, CDR1 is LGHNA and CDR2 is YNFKEQ.

V gene TRBV12-5 combines with J gene TRBJ2-2; TRBD2 matches 7 bases. CDR3 length: 16 amino acids. Trimming removed 2 bases from V and 6 bases from J; junction bases left unmatched: 9. Germline-derived CDR1 and CDR2 are LGHNT and FRNRAP. In nucleotides, the CDR3 is TGTGCTAGTGGTTTGTCGGGGGGTCCCGGACCCGGGGAGCTGTTTTTT. Translating gives CASGLSGGPGPGELFF.

This chain uses TRBV5-8 with TRBJ1-5, with 11 bases identical to TRBD1. The V gene end was trimmed by 6 bases and the J gene end by 5 bases; junction bases not matched to a gene: 13. Germline lookup yields CDR1 SGHTS and CDR2 YDEGEE. The CDR3 extends over 17 amino acids. The CDR3 here is CASTSNPGTGGDQPQHF. CDR3 DNA sequence: TGTGCCAGCACCTCAAACCCCGGGACAGGGGGAGATCAGCCCCAGCATTTT.

J is TRBJ1-2 and V is TRBV30; D ambiguous. Germline V gives CDR1 GTSNPN, CDR2 SVGIG (reference sequence). Trimming removed 4 bases at V and 10 bases at J, with 16 bases between. The CDR3 totals 12 residues. CDR3 loop: CAWIRGSPDYTF. CDR3 DNA sequence: TGTGCCTGGATCCGAGGGTCTCCGGACTACACCTTC.

The chain employs TRBV2 and TRBJ1-2, with a possible D match to TRBD1 (5 bases). CDR1 is SNHLY and CDR2 is FYNNEI in the germline V gene. The CDR3 has 14 residues. Trimming took 6 bases from V and 3 from J, leaving 14 bases between them. Here the CDR3 reads CASRNTGAYYGYTF. The CDR3, as DNA: TGTGCCAGCAGGAACACAGGAGCCTACTATGGCTACACCTTC.

The sample holds a few counts of this clone. CDR3 in DNA: TGCGCCAGCAGCCTCGGGATCTCTGGGGCCAACGTCCTGACTTTC. This translates into CASSLGISGANVLTF. The J gene is TRBJ2-6, the V gene TRBV5-1; possible D gene TRBD2, 5 bases. The germline gives CDR1 SGHRS, CDR2 YFSETQ. Trimming took 4 bases from V and 0 from J, leaving 8 bases between them. CDR3 length equals 15 residues.

This chain links TRBV19 with TRBJ1-1; D is ambiguous. V was trimmed by 3 bases and J by 3 bases, leaving 8 bases between them. The germline V gene encodes CDR1 LNHDA and CDR2 SQIVND (reference sequence). The CDR3 totals 13 residues. The CDR3 DNA sequence: TGTGCCAGTAGTATTATGAGAGACACTGAAGCTTTCTTT. Encoded protein: CASSIMRDTEAFF.

The CDR3 sequence is CSVRDRGIYGYTF. CDR3 DNA sequence: TGCAGCGTTCGAGACAGGGGAATATATGGCTACACCTTC. The chain joins TRBV29-1 to TRBJ1-2; 8 bases map to TRBD1. The CDR3 consists of 13 residues. The ends lost 5 bases at V and 5 bases at J; junction bases unmatched: 7. The germline gives CDR1 SQVTM, CDR2 ANQGSEA.

The chain employs TRBV27 and TRBJ1-3; D ambiguous. Germline V lookup: CDR1 MNHEY, CDR2 SMNVEV (reference sequence). The CDR3 has 15 residues. V shed 2 bases and J shed 0 bases, with 8 bases lying between them. CDR3 in DNA: TGTGCCAGCAGTTTAACGGGAACCTCTGGAAACACCATATATTTT. Residues: CASSLTGTSGNTIYF.

The table lists this clone with a count of one. The chain employs TRBV9 and TRBJ2-3; 11 nucleotides align to TRBD2. The CDR3 runs to 15 residues. V shed 4 bases and J 8 bases; nucleotides not matched to a gene: 9. CDR1 SGDLS and CDR2 YYNGEE come from the germline V gene. CDR3 in amino acids: CASSPSLAGVVTQYF. For the CDR3, the DNA is TGTGCCAGCAGCCCGTCACTAGCGGGGGTGGTTACGCAGTATTTT.

This clone has only a few counts. The chain recombines TRBV7-3 with TRBJ2-7, with 10 bases lining up with TRBD2. CDR3 length: 15 residues. Germline V lookup: CDR1 SGHTA, CDR2 FQGTGA. Trimming removed 5 bases from V and 3 bases from J; junction bases left unmatched: 7. This chain's CDR3 is CASSLVERGGYEQYF. DNA for the CDR3: TGTGCCAGCAGCCTCGTAGAGCGGGGGGGCTACGAGCAGTACTTC.

The chain combines TRBV28 with TRBJ1-5, with a tentative D call TRBD1 (5 bases). Germline CDR1 is MDHEN and CDR2 is SYDVKM. The CDR3 loop spans 14 amino acids. V lost 5 bases, J lost 7 bases, and 15 bases lay in between. DNA for the CDR3: TGTGCCAGCAGTCATCAGGGTCTCGGGCAGCCCCAGCATTTT. It is translated as CASSHQGLGQPQHF.

This clone was seen only once. This chain connects TRBV7-2 to TRBJ2-3; tentative D call: TRBD2 (6 bases). V was trimmed by 0 bases and J by 9 bases, leaving 10 bases between them. The length of the CDR3 is 13 residues. CDR1 and CDR2 (germline): SGHTA, FQGNSA. The DNA of the CDR3 is TGTGCCAGCAGCTTAGCGGGTGGGGGGACGCAGTATTTT. Protein product: CASSLAGGGTQYF.

The chain couples TRBV1 to TRBJ1-5; TRBD1 is the table's D call and was not checked against the DNA. TRBV1 has pseudogene status. The CDR3 runs to 19 residues. The CDR3 is CTSSLPARLPIYSNQPQHF. DNA of the CDR3: TGCACCAGCAGCCTACCCGCCAGGCTGCCGATTTATAGCAATCAGCCCCAGCATTTT.

This clone turned up a few times. This chain uses TRBV18 with TRBJ2-2; D is ambiguous. Germline CDR1 is KGHSH and CDR2 is LQKENI. V was trimmed by 3 bases and J by 1 base, leaving 6 bases between them. The length of the CDR3 is 14 residues. The CDR3 is CASSPVMNTGELFF. CDR3 coding DNA: TGTGCCAGCTCACCCGTAATGAACACCGGGGAGCTGTTTTTT.

The chain links TRBV7-6 to TRBJ2-7; unclear D gene. V was shortened by 5 bases and J by 7 bases, with 12 bases between the two germline ends. This CDR3 is 12 amino acids long. Per the germline V gene, CDR1 is SGHVS and CDR2 is FNYEAQ. In DNA form, the CDR3 reads TGTGCCAGCAGCCAACCCGGTCGGGAGCAGTACTTC. This translates into CASSQPGREQYF.

The genes are TRBV7-9 and TRBJ1-3; no definite D call. The CDR3 is 15 residues long. Germline values: CDR1 SEHNR, CDR2 FQNEAQ (reference sequence). V shed 5 bases and J shed 0 bases, with 11 bases lying between them. The DNA for the CDR3 is TGTGCCAGCAGCCCCCGGGGTAACTCTGGAAACACCATATATTTT. This translates into CASSPRGNSGNTIYF.